These T cell receptor beta chains were read from a single sample in a study of T cell responses to AZD1222 COVID-19 vaccine. Sequencing was performed with immunoSEQ multiplex PCR; in TCRdb, only in-frame clones are kept and a portion is missing. The repertoire holds 120,000 to 150,000 clones, with around nine tenths as singletons. Specimen: peripheral blood, collected on day 0 of AZD1222 vaccination. These receptors all stem from an adult in good health. CDR3s include the opening cysteine and the closing phenylalanine or tryptophan. D genes are given only for firm matches. Expanded clones get a size class; other rows say once, few or many, or leave the size out.

TRBV10-3	TRBJ1-5	.	.	TGTGCCATCAGTGGGGAAAGGGGAAATAGCAATCAGCCCCAGCATTTT	CAISGERGNSNQPQHF
TRBV6-5	TRBJ2-2	.	.	TGTGCCAGCAGTTTCCTCACCGGGGAGCTGTTTTTT	CASSFLTGELFF
TRBV19	TRBJ1-1	.	.	TGTGCCAGTAGTACGATTTCGGGCTTAGGAGCTTTCTTT	CASSTISGLGAFF
TRBV6-2/TRBV6-3	TRBJ1-1	.	.	TGTGCCAGCAGTGACGGATTTGAAGCTTTCTTT	CASSDGFEAFF
TRBV5-4	TRBJ1-2	.	.	TGTGCCAGCAGCTTGGACAGGTCCTTCTATGGCTACACCTTC	CASSLDRSFYGYTF
TRBV7-9	TRBJ1-4	TRBD1	.	TGTGCCAGCACCAAGACAGGGACTAATGAAAAACTGTTTTTT	CASTKTGTNEKLFF
TRBV27	TRBJ1-5	TRBD1	.	TGTGCCAGCAGCCTCGGACAGGGACAGCCCCAGCATTTT	CASSLGQGQPQHF
TRBV7-9	TRBJ2-2	TRBD2	.	TGTGCCAGCAAGGGGACTACCACCGGGGAGCTGTTTTTT	CASKGTTTGELFF
TRBV24-1	TRBJ2-7	TRBD1	.	TGTGCCTCGGGGACAGGGGCCGGGGAGCAGTACTTC	CASGTGAGEQYF
TRBV7-8	TRBJ1-5	.	.	TGTGCCAGCAGCCCCGCCCCTGGGGGTAATCAGCCCCAGCATTTT	CASSPAPGGNQPQHF
TRBV6-5	TRBJ2-3	.	.	TGTGCCAGCACTCCCGGGCTCGCAGATACGCAGTATTTT	CASTPGLADTQYF
TRBV19	TRBJ1-5	.	.	TGTGCCAGTAGGCCCCAGGGAGGCAATCAGCCCCAGCATTTT	CASRPQGGNQPQHF
TRBV6-5	TRBJ1-3	TRBD1	.	TGTGCCAGCTGGGACAGATTAAACACCATATATTTT	CASWDRLNTIYF
TRBV18	TRBJ1-1	.	once	TGTGCCAGCTCTATACAGGCGGGGAACACTGAAGCTTTCTTT	CASSIQAGNTEAFF
TRBV5-5	TRBJ2-7	.	.	TGTGCCAGCAGCTTCCCCGGGAGCTCCTACGAGCAGTACTTC	CASSFPGSSYEQYF
TRBV29-1	TRBJ2-1	TRBD2	.	TGCAGCGCCCGGACTAGCGGGAGTTGGCTGTCCTACAATGAGCAGTTCTTC	CSARTSGSWLSYNEQFF
TRBV12-1	TRBJ2-7	.	.	TGTGCCAGCAGCTTTCACAGGTCTACCCTCTCCGAGCAGTACTTC	CASSFHRSTLSEQYF
TRBV7-3	TRBJ2-2	.	once	TGTGCCAGCAGCCTCCAGGGAACCGGGGAGCTGTTTTTT	CASSLQGTGELFF
TRBV5-1	TRBJ1-1	.	.	TGCGCCAGCAGCTTGGAGGAAGACACTGAAGCTTTCTTT	CASSLEEDTEAFF
TRBV12-3/TRBV12-4	TRBJ2-2	.	.	TGTGCCAGCAGTTTCGGGCCCGGGGAGCTGTTTTTT	CASSFGPGELFF
TRBV11-1	TRBJ2-1	TRBD2	.	TGTGCCAGCAGCCCTCGACTAGCGGGAGGTCTAGAGTTCTTC	CASSPRLAGGLEFF
TRBV19	TRBJ2-3	.	once	TGTGCCAGTAGTAGCGTACGAGATACGCAGTATTTT	CASSSVRDTQYF
TRBV3-1/TRBV3-2	TRBJ1-5	.	once	TGTGCCAGCAGCAGGGGGTGGAATCAGCCCCAGCATTTT	CASSRGWNQPQHF
TRBV27	TRBJ2-1	TRBD1	.	TGTGCCAGCATCCCGGGACAGGGCTATTACAATGAGCAGTTCTTC	CASIPGQGYYNEQFF
TRBV7-2	TRBJ2-1	TRBD2	.	TGTGCCAGCAGCTTAAGTCGGACGGGGGGGAATGAGCAGTTCTTC	CASSLSRTGGNEQFF
TRBV11-2	TRBJ2-1	.	.	TGTGCCAGCAGCCAACCGGGACTCGAACTCTACAATGAGCAGTTCTTC	CASSQPGLELYNEQFF
TRBV27	TRBJ1-2	.	.	TGTGCCAGCAGACCGAGTTTGGGGGGGCGAGGCTACACCTTC	CASRPSLGGRGYTF
TRBV27	TRBJ1-6	TRBD1	.	TGTGCCAGCGGAGACAGGGATAATTCACCCCTCCACTTT	CASGDRDNSPLHF
TRBV9	TRBJ1-2	.	.	TGTGCCAGCAGCGCCGGGACGGCTCCTAACTATGGCTACACCTTC	CASSAGTAPNYGYTF